The clone carrying this T cell receptor beta chain was counted between two and nine times. Its antigen remains unidentified. Germline assignment: CDR1 KGHDR and CDR2 SFDVKD. The CDR3 covers 15 residues. The germline V and J ends were trimmed by 9 bases and 0 bases, with 15 bases remaining between them. The sample comes from a study of CD8 T cells in ankylosing spondylitis. Points from the study as a whole: As for the disease-linked clones, they showed a CD8+ phenotype and occurred at relatively low frequencies in peripheral blood. What appeared characteristic of ankylosing spondylitis blood was a TCR beta motif of fewer than ten highly homologous variants.

With molecular barcodes, quantitative 5'-RACE was used to make the TCR beta libraries. TCRdb re-analysed the 5' RACE reads in MiXCR, keeping a single row per CDR3 protein. The sample shows a few hundred thousand distinct CDR3 sequences, 20% to 25% of them seen only once. V gene TRBV24-1 combines with J gene TRBJ2-3; no clear D gene. This sequence was found in a female donor with ankylosing spondylitis or in good health (not recorded which). The specimen was blood, either unsorted or a sorted T cell fraction (not recorded which). For the CDR3, the DNA is TGTGCCACCTCCCAAGAAGCCGAGAGCACAGATACGCAGTATTTT. Translation: CATSQEAESTDTQYF.